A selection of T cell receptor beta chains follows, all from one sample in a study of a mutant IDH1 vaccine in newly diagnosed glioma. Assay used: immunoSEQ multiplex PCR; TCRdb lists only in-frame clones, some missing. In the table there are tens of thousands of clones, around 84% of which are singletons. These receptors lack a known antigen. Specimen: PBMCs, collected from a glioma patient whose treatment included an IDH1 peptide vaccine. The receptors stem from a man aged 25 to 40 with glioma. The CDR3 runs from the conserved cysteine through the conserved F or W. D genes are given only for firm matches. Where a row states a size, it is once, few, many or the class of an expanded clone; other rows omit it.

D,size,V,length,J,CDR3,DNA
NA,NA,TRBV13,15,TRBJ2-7,CASSLRSRGSYEQYF,TGTGCCAGCAGCTTACGGAGTCGGGGGAGCTACGAGCAGTACTTC
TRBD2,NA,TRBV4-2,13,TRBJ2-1,CASSQERGTGQFF,TGTGCCAGCAGCCAAGAGCGGGGGACGGGGCAGTTCTTC
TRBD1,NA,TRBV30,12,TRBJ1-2,CAWSRDRVGYTF,TGTGCCTGGAGCCGAGACAGGGTCGGCTACACCTTC
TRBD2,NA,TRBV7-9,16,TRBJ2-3,CASSQHRDYVLGTQYF,TGTGCCAGCAGCCAACACCGGGACTACGTTTTGGGTACGCAGTATTTT
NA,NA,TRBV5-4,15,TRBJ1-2,CASSLYIGQNYGYTF,TGTGCCAGCAGCCTTTATATCGGACAGAACTATGGCTACACCTTC
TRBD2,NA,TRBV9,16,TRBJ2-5,CASSEGLAGGSRTQYF,TGTGCCAGCAGCGAAGGACTAGCGGGGGGGTCCAGGACCCAGTACTTC
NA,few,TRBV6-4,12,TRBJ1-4,CASSDRSPKLFF,TGTGCCAGCAGTGACCGTAGCCCTAAACTGTTTTTT
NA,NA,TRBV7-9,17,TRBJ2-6,CASSLDGGGSWANVLTF,TGTGCCAGCAGCTTGGACGGAGGGGGCTCGTGGGCCAACGTCCTGACTTTC
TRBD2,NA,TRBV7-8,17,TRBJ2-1,CASSLGTSGSSYNEQFF,TGTGCCAGCAGCCTCGGGACTAGCGGGAGCTCCTACAATGAGCAGTTCTTC
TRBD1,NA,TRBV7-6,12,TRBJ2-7,CASSPDRVEQYF,TGTGCCAGCAGCCCCGACAGGGTAGAGCAGTACTTC
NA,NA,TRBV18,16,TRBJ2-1,CASSPRQGFSYNEQFF,TGTGCCAGCTCACCCAGACAAGGTTTCTCCTACAATGAGCAGTTCTTC
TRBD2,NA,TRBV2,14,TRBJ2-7,CASSGLAGGYEQYF,TGTGCCAGCAGTGGGCTAGCGGGGGGTTACGAGCAGTACTTC
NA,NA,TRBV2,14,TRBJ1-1,CASRRQTMNTEAFF,TGTGCCAGCAGACGACAGACCATGAACACTGAAGCTTTCTTT
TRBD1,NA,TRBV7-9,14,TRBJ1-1,CASSSRTGSTEAFF,TGTGCCAGCAGCTCACGGACAGGGTCCACTGAAGCTTTCTTT
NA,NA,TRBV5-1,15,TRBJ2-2,CASSMTGANTGELFF,TGCGCCAGCTCTATGACAGGCGCGAACACCGGGGAGCTGTTTTTT
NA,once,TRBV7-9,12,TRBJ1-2,CASSLGPYGYTF,TGTGCCAGCAGCTTGGGTCCCTATGGCTACACCTTC
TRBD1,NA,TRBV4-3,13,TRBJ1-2,CASSQEQGDGYTF,TGCGCCAGCAGCCAGGAACAGGGGGACGGCTACACCTTC
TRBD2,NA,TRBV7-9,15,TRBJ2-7,CASSVMGRGTYEQYF,TGTGCCAGCAGCGTTATGGGGCGGGGGACCTACGAGCAGTACTTC
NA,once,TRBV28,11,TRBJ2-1,CASSFLDEQFF,TGTGCCAGCAGTTTTCTCGATGAGCAGTTCTTC
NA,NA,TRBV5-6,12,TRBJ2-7,CASSPGSNEQYF,TGTGCCAGCAGCCCCGGTAGCAACGAGCAGTACTTC
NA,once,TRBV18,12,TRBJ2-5,CASSSMGETQYF,TGTGCCAGCTCCTCCATGGGAGAGACCCAGTACTTC
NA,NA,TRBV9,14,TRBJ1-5,CASSVDLGSQPQHF,TGTGCCAGCAGCGTAGATCTCGGCAGTCAGCCCCAGCATTTT
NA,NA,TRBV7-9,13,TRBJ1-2,CASSFLSGYGYTF,TGTGCCAGCAGCTTTCTATCCGGCTATGGCTACACCTTC
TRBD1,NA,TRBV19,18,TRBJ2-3,CASSIIGNRDSQRDTQYF,TGTGCCAGTAGTATTATCGGAAACCGGGACAGTCAGCGAGATACGCAGTATTTT
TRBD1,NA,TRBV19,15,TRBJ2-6,CASSPDRAGANVLTF,TGTGCCAGTAGTCCCGACAGGGCTGGGGCCAACGTCCTGACTTTC
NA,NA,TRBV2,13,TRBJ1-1,CASRRSMNTEAFF,TGTGCCAGCAGACGCAGTATGAACACTGAAGCTTTCTTT
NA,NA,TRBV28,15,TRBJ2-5,CASSHPSPPRETQYF,TGTGCCAGCAGCCATCCATCACCCCCGAGGGAGACCCAGTACTTC
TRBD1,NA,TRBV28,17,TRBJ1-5,CASTLGQALNSNQPQHF,TGTGCCAGCACCCTGGGACAGGCCCTAAATAGCAATCAGCCCCAGCATTTT
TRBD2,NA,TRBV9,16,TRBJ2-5,CASSPTSGRAGETQYF,TGTGCCAGCAGCCCGACAAGCGGGAGGGCCGGGGAGACCCAGTACTTC